This TCR beta chain was sequenced during a study of T cells after yellow fever vaccination. Study details: SMART-Seq v4 Ultra Low Input prepared libraries from low-cell fractions.

TCRdb re-called the 5' RACE reads through MiXCR, storing one row per CDR3 protein. Of around 600,000 distinct CDR3 sequences listed, 9% to 15% are singletons. The germline V gene has CDR1 SGHTA and CDR2 FQGNSA. This CDR3 spans 14 amino acids. Trimming took 2 bases from V and 1 from J, leaving 8 bases between them. This chain joins TRBV7-2 and TRBJ2-5; D unclear. The sequences come from PBMCs, collected on the day of the yellow fever booster vaccination. The TCR was taken from a man aged 25 to 40 who received the YFV17D yellow fever vaccine. The CDR3 region is CASSLPPLQETQYF. Written as DNA, the CDR3 is TGTGCCAGCAGCTTACCACCCCTCCAAGAGACCCAGTACTTC.